This T cell receptor beta chain was sequenced for a study of cytomegalovirus exposure and HLA in healthy donors. Findings and limits, study-wide: Of the V segments, some could not be distinguished, including TRBV6-2 and TRBV6-3, and were excluded.

The PCR was carried out with 60 Vbeta primers and 13 Jbeta primers. The protocol was immunoSEQ multiplex PCR, while the TCRdb copy is restricted to in-frame clones and leaves out a portion. The table includes 130,000 or so clones, over 60% detected once. As to this clone: Its antigen is currently unknown.

Germline V gives CDR1 MNHEY, CDR2 SVGAGI. Trimming removed 2 bases from V and 3 bases from J; junction bases left unmatched: 8. The CDR3 totals 16 residues. The genes are TRBV6-5 and TRBJ2-3; 7 nucleotides align to TRBD2. The sample comprised PBMCs. The source is a woman aged 60-75 years in good health and CMV-seronegative. CDR3 region: CASSYNGRARTDTQYF. In DNA form, the CDR3 reads TGTGCCAGCAGTTACAATGGGAGGGCCAGGACAGATACGCAGTATTTT.